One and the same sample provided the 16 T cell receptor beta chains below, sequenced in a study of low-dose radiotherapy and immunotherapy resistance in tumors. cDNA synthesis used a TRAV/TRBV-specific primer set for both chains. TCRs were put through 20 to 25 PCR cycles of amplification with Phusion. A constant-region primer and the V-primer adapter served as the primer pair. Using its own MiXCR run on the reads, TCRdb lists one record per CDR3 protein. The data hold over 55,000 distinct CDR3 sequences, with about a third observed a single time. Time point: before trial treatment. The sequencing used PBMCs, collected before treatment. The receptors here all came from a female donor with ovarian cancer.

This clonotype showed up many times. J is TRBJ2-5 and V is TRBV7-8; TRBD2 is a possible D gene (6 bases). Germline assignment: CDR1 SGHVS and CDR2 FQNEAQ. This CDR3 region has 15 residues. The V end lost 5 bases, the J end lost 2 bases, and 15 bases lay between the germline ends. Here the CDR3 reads CASSTGGPRQETQYF. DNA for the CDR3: TGTGCCAGCAGCACCGGGGGACCCCGACAAGAGACCCAGTACTTC.

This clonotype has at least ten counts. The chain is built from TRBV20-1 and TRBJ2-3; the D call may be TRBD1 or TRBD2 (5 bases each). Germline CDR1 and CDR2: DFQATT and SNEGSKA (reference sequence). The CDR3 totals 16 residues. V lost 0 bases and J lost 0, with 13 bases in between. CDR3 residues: CSARDASGTSTDTQYF. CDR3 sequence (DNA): TGCAGTGCTAGAGATGCGTCAGGGACCAGCACAGATACGCAGTATTTT.

The DNA of the CDR3 is TGCGCCAGCTCCCAGTCCTCTGGGGCCAACGTCCTGACTTTC. It encodes CASSQSSGANVLTF. V gene TRBV5-1 combines with J gene TRBJ2-6; D gene uncertain. Germline V lookup: CDR1 SGHRS, CDR2 YFSETQ. The ends were cut back, 7 bases at V and 0 bases at J, with 8 bases in the middle. The CDR3 loop spans 14 amino acids.

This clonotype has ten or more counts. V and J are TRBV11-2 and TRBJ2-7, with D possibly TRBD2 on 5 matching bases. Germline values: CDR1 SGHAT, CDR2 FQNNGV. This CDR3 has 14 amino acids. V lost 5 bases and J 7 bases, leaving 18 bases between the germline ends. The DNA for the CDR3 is TGTGCCAGCAGCGAGGCCCCCGGGGTGGGGGAGCAGTACTTC. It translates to CASSEAPGVGEQYF.

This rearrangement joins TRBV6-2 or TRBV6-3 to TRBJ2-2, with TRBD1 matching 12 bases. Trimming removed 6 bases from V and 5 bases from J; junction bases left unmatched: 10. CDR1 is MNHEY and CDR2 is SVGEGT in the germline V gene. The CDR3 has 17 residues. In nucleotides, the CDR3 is TGTGCCAGCAGCAACACGGGACAGGGGGCGCGAACCGGGGAGCTGTTTTTT. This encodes CASSNTGQGARTGELFF.

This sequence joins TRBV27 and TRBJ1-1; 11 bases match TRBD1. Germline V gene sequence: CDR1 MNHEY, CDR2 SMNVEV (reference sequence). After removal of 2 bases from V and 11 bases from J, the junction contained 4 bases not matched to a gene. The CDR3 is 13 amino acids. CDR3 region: CASSLGGQGDAFF. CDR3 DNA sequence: TGTGCCAGCAGTTTAGGGGGACAGGGGGACGCTTTCTTT.

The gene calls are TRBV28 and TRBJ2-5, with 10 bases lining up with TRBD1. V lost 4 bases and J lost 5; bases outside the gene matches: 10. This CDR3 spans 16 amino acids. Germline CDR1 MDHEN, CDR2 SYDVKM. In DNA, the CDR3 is TGTGCCAGCAGTTCGCTTCCGGGACAGGGGAGTGAGACCCAGTACTTC. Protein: CASSSLPGQGSETQYF.

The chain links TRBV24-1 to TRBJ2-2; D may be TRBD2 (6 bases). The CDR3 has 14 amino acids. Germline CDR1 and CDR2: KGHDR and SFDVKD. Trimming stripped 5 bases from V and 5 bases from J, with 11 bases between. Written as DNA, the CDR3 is TGTGCCACCAGTGCCCTGGGAGGAACCGGGGAGCTGTTTTTT. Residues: CATSALGGTGELFF.

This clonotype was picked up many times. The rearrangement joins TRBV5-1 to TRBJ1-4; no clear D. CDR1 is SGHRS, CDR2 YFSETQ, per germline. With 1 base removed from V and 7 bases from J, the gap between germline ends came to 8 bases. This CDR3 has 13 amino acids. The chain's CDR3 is CASSLNIGEKLFF. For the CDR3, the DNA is TGCGCCAGCAGCTTGAACATCGGTGAAAAACTGTTTTTT.

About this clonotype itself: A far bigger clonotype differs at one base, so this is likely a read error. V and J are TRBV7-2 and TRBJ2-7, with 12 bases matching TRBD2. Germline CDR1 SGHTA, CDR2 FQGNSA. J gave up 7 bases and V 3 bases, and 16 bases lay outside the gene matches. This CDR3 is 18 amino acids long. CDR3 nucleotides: TGTGCCAGCAGCTTCCACGAGGGACTAGCGGGCTCCTACAATGAGCAGTACTTC. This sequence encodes CASSFHEGLAGSYNEQYF.

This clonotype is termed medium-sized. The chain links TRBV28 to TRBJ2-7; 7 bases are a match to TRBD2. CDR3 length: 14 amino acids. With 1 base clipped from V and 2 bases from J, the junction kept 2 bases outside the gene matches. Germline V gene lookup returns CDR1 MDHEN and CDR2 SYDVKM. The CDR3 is CASSLSAGAYEQYF. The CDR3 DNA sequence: TGTGCCAGCAGTTTATCGGCGGGGGCCTACGAGCAGTACTTC. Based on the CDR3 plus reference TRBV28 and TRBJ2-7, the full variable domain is DVKVTQSSRYLVKRTGEKVFLECVQDMDHENMFWYRQDPGLGLRLIYFSYDVKMKEKGDIPEGYSVSREKKERFSLILESASTNQTSMYLCASSLSAGAYEQYFGPGTRLTVT.

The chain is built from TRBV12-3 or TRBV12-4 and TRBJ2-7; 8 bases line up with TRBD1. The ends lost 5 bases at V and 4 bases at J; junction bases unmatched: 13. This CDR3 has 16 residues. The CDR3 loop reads CASSNPGQALSYEQYF. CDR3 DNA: TGTGCCAGCAGTAACCCGGGACAGGCTCTATCTTACGAGCAGTACTTC.

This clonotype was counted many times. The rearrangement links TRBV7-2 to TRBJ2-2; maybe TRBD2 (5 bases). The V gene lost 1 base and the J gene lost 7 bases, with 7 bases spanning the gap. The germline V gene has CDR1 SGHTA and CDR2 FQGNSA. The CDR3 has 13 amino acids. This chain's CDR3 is CASSLVGGGELFF. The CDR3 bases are TGTGCCAGCAGCTTAGTTGGAGGCGGGGAGCTGTTTTTT.

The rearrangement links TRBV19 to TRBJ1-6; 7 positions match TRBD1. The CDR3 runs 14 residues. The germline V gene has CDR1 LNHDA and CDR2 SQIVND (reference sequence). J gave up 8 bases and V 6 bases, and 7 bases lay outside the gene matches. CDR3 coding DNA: TGTGCCAGTAGGTCGGACAGGAGCCATTCACCCCTCCACTTT. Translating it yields CASRSDRSHSPLHF.

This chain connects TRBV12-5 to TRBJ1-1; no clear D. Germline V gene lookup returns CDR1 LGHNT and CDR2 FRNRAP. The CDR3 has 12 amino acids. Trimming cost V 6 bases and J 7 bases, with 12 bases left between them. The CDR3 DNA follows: TGTGCTAGTGGCCCTATCAGGTGTGAAGCTTTCTTT. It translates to CASGPIRCEAFF.

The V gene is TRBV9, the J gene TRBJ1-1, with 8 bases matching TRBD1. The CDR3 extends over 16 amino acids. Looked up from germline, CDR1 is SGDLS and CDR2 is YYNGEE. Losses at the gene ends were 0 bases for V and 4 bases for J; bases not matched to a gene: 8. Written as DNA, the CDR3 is TGTGCCAGCAGCGTAGTTGGGACAGGTCGAGGCACTGAAGCTTTCTTT. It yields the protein CASSVVGTGRGTEAFF.